The sequence of this T cell receptor beta chain was determined in a study of graft-versus-host responses after intestinal transplantation (dated by TCRdb to the early 2020s). Regarding the complete study: The transplants that recipients received were multivisceral, liver-intestinal, or isolated intestinal. Anti-thymocyte globulin induction was given to all recipients, followed by maintenance tacrolimus and steroids for around three years. Graft-versus-host and host-versus-graft alloreactive T cell clones were tracked in the graft, circulation and bone marrow after intestinal transplantation using bulk TCR-beta CDR3 sequencing. Alloreactive clones were identified by sequencing pre-transplant mixed lymphocyte reaction products and comparing them with unstimulated pre-transplant donor and recipient T cells. The cohort enrolled 20 to 25 intestinal transplant recipients, one of whom was a retransplant, and a few patients without pretransplant specimens were excluded. Donor T cell macrochimerism was defined as a peak of at least 4% donor T cells among recipient peripheral blood mononuclear cells. Rather than being sequenced by the commercial service, samples from a few later patients were sequenced in-house on an Illumina MiSeq and processed with MiXCR.

The research as a whole found: Early after transplant, peak levels of circulating GvH clones were associated with declines in HvG clones. GvH clones turned up in recipient bone marrow, with some appearing earlier in ileal mucosa or blood, a pattern consistent with an intestinal mucosal origin. The conclusions were limited by the relatively low number and heterogeneity of the intestinal transplant patients. In the allografts of patients with donor T cell macrochimerism, GvH to HvG T cell clonal ratios were high.

The sample's time point label, in plain terms: cells obtained before transplantation from donor or recipient. CD3+CD4+ and CD3+CD8+ populations were FACS-sorted from unstimulated pre-transplant donor and recipient cells taken from spleen or lymph nodes. The method was the immunoSEQ multiplex PCR assay. For most patients, genomic DNA was isolated with the Qiagen DNeasy Blood and Tissue Kit and shipped frozen to Adaptive Biotechnologies for TCR sequencing. Adaptive Biotechnologies carried out high-throughput TCR-beta CDR3 sequencing of genomic DNA for most patients. On the study's bioinformatics: Adaptive's ImmunoSEQ software supplied the TCR sequencing data for 18 patients, while MiXCR and VDJtools were used to process a few other patients. To correct CD4 versus CD8 sorting errors, sequences present in both subsets at a frequency ratio below 5:1 were removed. CDR3 nucleotide sequences shared between donor and recipient were removed because the origin of such sequences could not be assigned. Alloreactive clones required at least 2-fold expansion over unstimulated cells and minimum CFSE-low frequency of 0.002% (template counts) or 0.001% (read counts). A clone was considered mappable if detected in the sequenced pre-transplant spleen, lymph node, or MLR CFSE-low populations of the donor or recipient. Cumulative frequency of alloreactive clones was calculated as a percentage of all sequences weighted by copy number. TCRdb took this table from immuneACCESS and kept in-frame rearrangements with V and J called. Such tables lack part of the clones; where checked against another copy, unresolved V genes explain under half of the gap, and the rest is unexplained. Clonal size and the V and J genes are those of that table, whereas D and trimming came from the DNA. This sample is represented by more than 90,000 clones; approximately 92% of them were singletons. The ten largest clonotypes hold about 0.2% of the sample.

Comments on this clone: Its cognate antigen has yet to be identified. One base away there is no much larger clone; base qualities are not given.

The sequence came from a human donor who was the organ donor for an intestinal transplant. The material sequenced was unstimulated CD4+ T cells sorted from spleen or lymph node cells, taken before transplant.

CDR3 sequence: CASSLSRPDNEQFF. The sequence in DNA is TGTGCCAGCAGTCTTTCCCGACCCGACAATGAGCAGTTCTTC. The chain was built from TRBV28 and TRBJ2-1; the D gene lacks a confident call. Trimming removed 5 bases from V and 5 bases from J, leaving 13 bases between the germline ends. CDR1 and CDR2, per the germline V gene, are MDHEN and SYDVKM. CDR3 length: 14 amino acids, cysteine to phenylalanine. Left in the record is the CDR3 DNA by itself, 42 bases read in frame from the first base.